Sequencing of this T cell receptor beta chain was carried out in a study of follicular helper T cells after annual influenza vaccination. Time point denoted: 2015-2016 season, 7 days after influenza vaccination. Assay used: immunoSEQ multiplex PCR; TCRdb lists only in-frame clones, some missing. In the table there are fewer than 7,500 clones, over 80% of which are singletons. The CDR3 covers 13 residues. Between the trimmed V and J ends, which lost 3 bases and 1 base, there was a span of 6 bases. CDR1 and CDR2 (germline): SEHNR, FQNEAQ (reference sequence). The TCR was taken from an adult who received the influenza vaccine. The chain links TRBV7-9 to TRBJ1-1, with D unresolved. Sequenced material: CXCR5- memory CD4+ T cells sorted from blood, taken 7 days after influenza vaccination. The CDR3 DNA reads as TGTGCCAGCAGCTTGACGGAGAACACTGAAGCTTTCTTT. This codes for CASSLTENTEAFF.